The 32 T cell receptor beta chains below come from one sample, sequenced in a study of shared T cell receptors in the human thymus. Generated by immunoSEQ multiplex PCR, the TCRdb table keeps only in-frame clones and is missing some. The sample lists approximately 580,000 clones, approximately 80% occurring once. These same data were also listed under a study on human thymus T cells.

Input material: thymocytes. These receptors were obtained from a boy in the first two years of life with a congenital heart defect.

This chain's CDR3 is CASSVTPQGALSYEQYF. The CDR3 coding sequence is TGTGCCAGCAGTGTAACACCGCAGGGGGCCCTTTCCTACGAGCAGTACTTC. The rearrangement uses TRBV27 and TRBJ2-7, with 8 bases matching TRBD1. The junction had 13 bases not matched to a gene; V was cut back by 5 bases and J by 1 base. The CDR3 totals 17 residues. The germline V gene encodes CDR1 MNHEY and CDR2 SMNVEV (reference sequence).

This rearrangement joins TRBV19 to TRBJ2-7; 7 nucleotides line up with TRBD1. Trimming cost V 3 bases and J 2 bases; bases outside gene matches: 7. There are 15 residues in the CDR3. Germline CDR1 is LNHDA and CDR2 is SQIVND (reference sequence). The CDR3 here is CASSMAQGITYEQYF. The CDR3 nucleotides are TGTGCCAGTAGTATGGCACAGGGGATTACCTACGAGCAGTACTTC.

V and J are TRBV5-1 and TRBJ2-3, with 9 bases matching TRBD2. This CDR3 has 16 amino acids. The trim removed 0 bases at V and 2 bases at J, leaving 4 bases unmatched. Looked up from germline, CDR1 is SGHRS and CDR2 is YFSETQ. The CDR3 region is CASSLVASGTTDTQYF. The CDR3 coding sequence is TGCGCCAGCAGCTTGGTGGCTAGCGGGACCACAGATACGCAGTATTTT. Variable domain in full (rest from reference TRBV5-1 and TRBJ2-3): KAGVTQTPRYLIKTRGQQVTLSCSPISGHRSVSWYQQTPGQGLQFLFEYFSETQRNKGNFPGRFSGRQFSNSRSEMNVSTLELGDSALYLCASSLVASGTTDTQYFGPGTRLTVL.

The rearrangement joins TRBV5-1 to TRBJ1-6; D remains ambiguous. Germline CDR1 and CDR2: SGHRS and YFSETQ. The length of the CDR3 is 14 residues. Trimming removed 2 bases at V and 3 bases at J, with 6 bases between. CDR3 protein: CASSLSGYNSPLHF. CDR3 DNA: TGCGCCAGCAGCTTATCCGGCTATAATTCACCCCTCCACTTT. The full variable domain, its missing parts supplied by reference TRBV5-1 and TRBJ1-6, is KAGVTQTPRYLIKTRGQQVTLSCSPISGHRSVSWYQQTPGQGLQFLFEYFSETQRNKGNFPGRFSGRQFSNSRSEMNVSTLELGDSALYLCASSLSGYNSPLHFGNGTRLTVT.

CDR3 nucleotides: TGCGCCAGCAGCTTGGTCTTCGAGATCTCCTACAATGAGCAGTTCTTC. Protein: CASSLVFEISYNEQFF. The rearrangement uses TRBV5-1 and TRBJ2-1; D is uncertain. Germline CDR1 reads SGHRS; CDR2 reads YFSETQ. This CDR3 contains 16 residues. Trimming took off 0 bases at V and 0 bases at J, with 10 bases between the two ends.

This clone was detected a few times. CDR3 in amino acids: CASSQVRASGRSGELFF. In DNA form, the CDR3 reads TGTGCCAGCAGCCAAGTCCGGGCTAGCGGGAGGTCCGGGGAGCTGTTTTTT. The chain is built from TRBV4-2 and TRBJ2-2, with 11 bases matching TRBD2. The V gene end was trimmed by 1 base and the J gene end by 6 bases; junction bases not matched to a gene: 7. Germline CDR1 is LGHNA and CDR2 is YNFKEQ. The CDR3 consists of 17 residues.

Only one count was recorded for this clone. The gene calls are TRBV2 and TRBJ1-2, with TRBD1 matching over 7 bases. CDR1 and CDR2 from the germline V gene are SNHLY and FYNNEI. The V gene end was trimmed by 1 base and the J gene end by 5 bases; junction bases not matched to a gene: 7. The CDR3 is 15 amino acids. The DNA of the CDR3 is TGTGCCAGCAGTGAAGACAGGGGCGGGTTTTATGGCTACACCTTC. Amino acids: CASSEDRGGFYGYTF.

V is TRBV10-2 and J is TRBJ2-2; D may be TRBD2 (6 bases). The CDR3 is 16 amino acids. Germline V gene sequence: CDR1 WSHSY, CDR2 SAAADI. Trimming shortened V by 6 bases and J by 2 bases, and 16 bases separated the two germline ends. The CDR3 spells CASRARGWGNTGELFF. CDR3 DNA: TGCGCCAGCAGGGCACGGGGGTGGGGAAACACCGGGGAGCTGTTTTTT.

The J gene is TRBJ2-7, the V gene TRBV7-9; 8 bases line up with TRBD2. Germline-derived CDR1 and CDR2 are SEHNR and FQNEAQ (reference sequence). This CDR3 spans 16 amino acids. V gave up 3 bases and J gave up 7 bases; unmatched junction bases: 14. This chain's CDR3 is CASSFLGAGVLEEQYF. The CDR3 coding sequence is TGTGCCAGCAGCTTTCTCGGAGCGGGAGTACTCGAGGAGCAGTACTTC. The variable domain in full, with the rest retrieved from reference TRBV7-9 and TRBJ2-7, is DTGVSQNPRHKITKRGQNVTFRCDPISEHNRLYWYRQTLGQGPEFLTYFQNEAQLEKSRLLSDRFSAERPKGSFSTLEIQRTEQGDSAMYLCASSFLGAGVLEEQYFGPGTRLTVT.

This rearrangement joins TRBV28 to TRBJ2-3, with a weak D call TRBD2 (6 bases). V dropped 6 bases and J dropped 6 bases, with 19 bases sitting between them. Germline V gives CDR1 MDHEN, CDR2 SYDVKM. This CDR3 contains 15 residues. CDR3 bases: TGTGCCAGCAGGACTAGTCTCGTAGTCTTCGATACGCAGTATTTT. Residues: CASRTSLVVFDTQYF.

CDR3 region: CASSQDWASGMQLETQYF. Written as DNA, the CDR3 is TGCGCCAGCAGCCAAGATTGGGCTAGCGGGATGCAATTAGAGACCCAGTACTTC. The rearrangement uses TRBV4-3 and TRBJ2-5; TRBD2 matches 9 bases. The CDR3 length is 18 residues. CDR1 is LGHNA, CDR2 YSLEER, per germline. After removal of 0 bases from V and 4 bases from J, the junction contained 12 bases not matched to a gene.

The chain joins TRBV13 to TRBJ2-1; 8 bases align to TRBD2. CDR3 size: 15 residues. Germline V CDR1 and CDR2: PRHDT, FYEKMQ (reference sequence). Unmatched junction bases numbered 7, after V lost 4 bases and J lost 5 bases. Here the CDR3 DNA reads TGTGCCAGCAGCTCCTCGGCGGGAGGAGACAATGAGCAGTTCTTC. Protein product: CASSSSAGGDNEQFF.

The J gene is TRBJ1-5, the V gene TRBV5-5, with D uncertain. The germline V gene encodes CDR1 SGHKS and CDR2 YYEKEE (reference sequence). The CDR3 has 15 amino acids. The germline V and J ends were trimmed by 4 bases and 1 base, with 12 bases remaining between them. The CDR3, as DNA: TGTGCCAGCAGCCCGGTCTGGGCCAGCAATCAGCCCCAGCATTTT. This sequence encodes CASSPVWASNQPQHF.

The chain recombines TRBV6-1 with TRBJ2-5; 7 nucleotides line up with TRBD1. V lost 2 bases, J lost 5 bases, and 5 bases stayed unmatched. CDR1 is MNHNS and CDR2 is SASEGT in the germline V gene. The CDR3 sequence is 14 residues long. The CDR3 bases are TGTGCCAGCAGTGAATGGGACAGTAGGGAGACCCAGTACTTC. It is translated as CASSEWDSRETQYF.

The genes are TRBV27 and TRBJ1-1; D possibly corresponds to TRBD1 (5 bases). The CDR3 runs to 13 residues. V was cut by 5 bases and J by 1 base, with 8 bases left in between. Germline assignment: CDR1 MNHEY and CDR2 SMNVEV (reference sequence). CDR3 sequence reads: CASSHGQNTEAFF. DNA of the CDR3: TGTGCCAGCAGTCATGGACAGAACACTGAAGCTTTCTTT.

The V gene is TRBV5-6, the J gene TRBJ2-1; TRBD2 is a possible D gene (6 bases). The CDR3 covers 14 residues. Germline values: CDR1 SGHDT, CDR2 YYEEEE. V was shortened by 4 bases and J by 8 bases, with 16 bases between the two germline ends. CDR3 nucleotide sequence: TGTGCCAGCAGCCCCGGACTACCCCTCCATGAGCAGTTCTTC. It is translated as CASSPGLPLHEQFF.

The chain has TRBV6-6 and TRBJ2-7; 7 nucleotides align to TRBD2. The ends lost 2 bases at V and 3 bases at J; junction bases unmatched: 7. This CDR3 is built from 15 residues. Germline values: CDR1 MNHNY, CDR2 SVGAGI (reference sequence). The chain's CDR3 is CASSYLGGVSYEQYF. In nucleotides, the CDR3 is TGTGCCAGCAGTTACCTGGGAGGGGTAAGCTACGAGCAGTACTTC.

The J gene is TRBJ2-7, the V gene TRBV2, with D possibly matching TRBD1 (5 bases). The germline CDR1 and CDR2 sequences are SNHLY and FYNNEI. This CDR3 contains 16 residues. V was pared by 0 bases and J by 3 bases, with 15 bases between. The CDR3 DNA is TGTGCCAGCAGTGAAGCTAGGACACCGTGGGGCTACGAGCAGTACTTC. As protein: CASSEARTPWGYEQYF. The complete variable domain, with remaining parts taken from reference TRBV2 and TRBJ2-7, reads EPEVTQTPSHQVTQMGQEVILRCVPISNHLYFYWYRQILGQKVEFLVSFYNNEISEKSEIFDDQFSVERPDGSNFTLKIRSTKLEDSAMYFCASSEARTPWGYEQYFGPGTRLTVT.

A remark on this clone: Additional DNA sequences in this sample encode the identical CDR3. The CDR3 spells CASSLGQVGGNTIYF. CDR3 DNA sequence: TGCGCCAGCAGCTTGGGGCAGGTGGGCGGAAACACCATATATTTT. The chain combines TRBV5-1 with TRBJ1-3, with unresolved D. Germline CDR1 SGHRS, CDR2 YFSETQ. V was cut by 0 bases and J by 4 bases, with 11 bases left in between. This CDR3 contains 15 residues.

The V gene is TRBV19, the J gene TRBJ2-7; 10 positions agree with TRBD1. The CDR3 spans 11 residues. The V and J ends lost 10 bases and 6 bases, in that order; junction bases with no gene match: 3. CDR1 is LNHDA and CDR2 is SQIVND in the germline V gene (reference sequence). The CDR3 DNA is TGTGCCACCCGGGACAGGGGCGAGCAGTACTTC. Translation gives CATRDRGEQYF.

This sequence joins TRBV6-5 and TRBJ2-7; D gene ambiguous. The ends were cut back, 3 bases at V and 10 bases at J, with 16 bases in the middle. The CDR3 covers 13 residues. Germline CDR1 MNHEY, CDR2 SVGAGI. CDR3 loop: CASSYGPSHFQYF. The CDR3 DNA follows: TGTGCCAGCAGTTATGGGCCGTCTCATTTCCAGTACTTC.

The rearrangement links TRBV14 to TRBJ1-2, with 7 nucleotides matching TRBD1. Germline lookup yields CDR1 SGHDN and CDR2 FVKESK. V shed 7 bases, J shed 4 bases, and the junction held 3 bases outside the gene matches. The CDR3 covers 12 residues. Here the CDR3 reads CASKGQSYGYTF. Here the CDR3 DNA reads TGTGCCAGCAAGGGACAGAGCTATGGCTACACCTTC.

This chain joins TRBV9 and TRBJ2-7; 7 bases are a match to TRBD1. In germline, CDR1 is SGDLS, CDR2 YYNGEE. The CDR3 contains 16 residues. Trimming removed 1 base from V and 4 bases from J; junction bases left unmatched: 11. The CDR3: CASSVREKGAAYEQYF. In DNA form, the CDR3 reads TGTGCCAGCAGCGTAAGAGAGAAGGGGGCGGCTTACGAGCAGTACTTC.

The chain has TRBV7-8 and TRBJ2-1, with D possibly being TRBD1 (6 bases). V dropped 5 bases and J dropped 5 bases, with 10 bases sitting between them. The length of the CDR3 is 13 residues. Per the germline V gene, CDR1 is SGHVS and CDR2 is FQNEAQ. CDR3 region: CASSRRGDNEQFF. CDR3 DNA sequence: TGTGCCAGCAGCCGCAGGGGTGACAATGAGCAGTTCTTC.

In its sample, this clone was seen a few times. This sequence joins TRBV19 and TRBJ1-1; the D is unclear. Germline CDR1 is LNHDA and CDR2 is SQIVND (reference sequence). Trimming took 5 bases from V and 6 from J, leaving 7 bases between them. This CDR3 is 11 amino acids long. This CDR3 reads CASSYGAEAFF. The CDR3 DNA follows: TGTGCCAGTAGTTACGGGGCTGAAGCTTTCTTT. The full variable domain, rest sourced from reference TRBV19 and TRBJ1-1, is DGGITQSPKYLFRKEGQNVTLSCEQNLNHDAMYWYRQDPGQGLRLIYYSQIVNDFQKGDIAEGYSVSREKKESFPLTVTSAQKNPTAFYLCASSYGAEAFFGQGTRLTVV.

The V gene is TRBV27, the J gene TRBJ1-2; TRBD1 aligns across 7 bases. Germline V gives CDR1 MNHEY, CDR2 SMNVEV (reference sequence). CDR3 length: 14 amino acids. Trimming cost V 10 bases and J 2 bases; bases outside gene matches: 10. This chain's CDR3 is CATRGEGNNYGYTF. For the CDR3, the DNA is TGTGCCACCAGGGGGGAGGGGAACAACTATGGCTACACCTTC.

This chain uses TRBV7-2 with TRBJ1-5, with D unclear. There are 18 residues in the CDR3. Germline V gene sequence: CDR1 SGHTA, CDR2 FQGNSA. Deletions cut 1 base from V and 1 base from J, with 17 bases between. CDR3 in amino acids: CASSLEPRGEDSNQPQHF. CDR3 sequence (DNA): TGTGCCAGCAGCTTAGAGCCTCGGGGTGAGGACAGCAATCAGCCCCAGCATTTT.

V gene TRBV10-1 combines with J gene TRBJ2-7; a possible D gene is TRBD2 (7 bases). Germline values: CDR1 WNHNN, CDR2 SYGVQD (reference sequence). This CDR3 has 14 amino acids. Trimming stripped 6 bases from V and 2 bases from J, with 14 bases between. As DNA, the CDR3 is TGCGCCAGCAGCCCAACAGGGAGGGCCTACGAGCAGTACTTC. Translated: CASSPTGRAYEQYF.

This chain connects TRBV7-9 to TRBJ2-7; D gene ambiguous. CDR1 and CDR2 from the germline V gene are SEHNR and FQNEAQ (reference sequence). This CDR3 is built from 13 residues. The V gene lost 1 base and the J gene lost 6 bases, with 10 bases spanning the gap. The CDR3 here is CASSLGSAREQYF. The CDR3 coding sequence is TGTGCCAGCAGCTTAGGATCTGCGCGCGAGCAGTACTTC.

The V and J genes are TRBV7-9 and TRBJ2-7, with TRBD2 identical over 13 bases. CDR1 is SEHNR, CDR2 FQNEAQ, per germline (reference sequence). This CDR3 contains 17 residues. With V trimmed by 0 bases and J by 1 base, 3 bases remained unmatched. The CDR3 reads CASSLALTSGRSYEQYF. The CDR3 DNA is TGTGCCAGCAGCTTAGCACTGACTAGCGGGAGGTCCTACGAGCAGTACTTC.

This chain joins TRBV27 and TRBJ2-7; maybe TRBD1 (5 bases). The germline V gene encodes CDR1 MNHEY and CDR2 SMNVEV (reference sequence). Trimming left V 3 bases short and J 2 bases short, with 11 bases between. This CDR3 has 14 residues. Here the CDR3 DNA reads TGTGCCAGCAGTTTTAGGCAGGGCCCCTACGAGCAGTACTTC. Amino acids: CASSFRQGPYEQYF.

This chain connects TRBV5-6 to TRBJ1-2; D unclear. Germline loops: CDR1 SGHDT, CDR2 YYEEEE. V was clipped by 0 bases and J by 0 bases, with 9 bases between them. This CDR3 spans 15 amino acids. The CDR3 DNA is TGTGCCAGCAGCTTGGACACGACAACTAACTATGGCTACACCTTC. Encoded protein: CASSLDTTTNYGYTF. Based on the CDR3 plus reference TRBV5-6 and TRBJ1-2, the full variable domain is DAGVTQSPTHLIKTRGQQVTLRCSPKSGHDTVSWYQQALGQGPQFIFQYYEEEERQRGNFPDRFSGHQFPNYSSELNVNALLLGDSALYLCASSLDTTTNYGYTFGSGTRLTVV.